This T cell receptor beta chain was sequenced during a study of shared clonotypes between healthy human individuals. Study at large: A donor's plate count was three for CD4 naive and three for CD4 memory; CD8 naive had two and CD8 memory one.

The CDR3 has 18 residues. Germline-derived CDR1 and CDR2 are SGHTA and FQGTGA. Trimming pared 1 base from V and 2 bases from J, leaving 18 bases between. The assay was immunoSEQ multiplex PCR, and TCRdb's table has in-frame clones only and misses some. The table shows hundreds of thousands of clones, with around 73% occurring only once. Adult donors, all healthy and HIV-negative, had no recent acute infections or vaccinations. This clone showed up just a few times. The receptor was derived from a woman in her 30s in good health. The sequenced sample was memory CD4+ T cells sorted from blood. Indicated subset: CD45RA-negative fraction. The chain links TRBV7-3 to TRBJ2-1; D call uncertain. CDR3 bases: TGTGCCAGCAGCTTAAAATTTGCTGACCCAATGCCCTACAATGAGCAGTTCTTC. Residues: CASSLKFADPMPYNEQFF.